Detailed here is one T cell receptor (beta chain). What it binds is unknown. CDR1 is MDHEN and CDR2 is SYDVKM in the germline V gene. Deletions cut 2 bases from V and 2 bases from J, with 12 bases between. There are 15 residues in the CDR3. Thymic resections from corrective heart surgery supplied the tissue. The repertoire was sequenced with immunoSEQ multiplex PCR; TCRdb's copy has only in-frame clones and lacks some. Of about 78,000 clones in the sample, just over 95% were seen once. The data are from a study of human thymus T cells. Study-wide results and caveats: Apparent skewing of V and J gene usage characterized both thymic and blood repertoires. Related work found strong thymic repertoire overlap between unrelated individuals.

The receptor was isolated from a boy in the first two years of life with a congenital heart defect but otherwise immunologically healthy. The chain joins TRBV28 to TRBJ2-5, with a possible D match to TRBD1 (5 bases). What was sequenced was thymus tissue. CDR3 nucleotides: TGTGCCAGCAGTTTAGGACAACTGGGGCAAGAGACCCAGTACTTC. As protein: CASSLGQLGQETQYF. Full variable domain (remainder filled in from reference TRBV28 and TRBJ2-5): DVKVTQSSRYLVKRTGEKVFLECVQDMDHENMFWYRQDPGLGLRLIYFSYDVKMKEKGDIPEGYSVSREKKERFSLILESASTNQTSMYLCASSLGQLGQETQYFGPGTRLLVL.